This record looks at one T cell receptor (beta chain) sequence and its context. A few counts support this clone. The antigen it binds to is not known. The input lacks base qualities; no much larger clone sits a single base away. These data belong to a study of blood T cell repertoires in COVID-19 (dated by TCRdb to between 2020 and 2021). Study-level background: The collaborator samples originated in the United States, Italy and Spain and spanned the acute and convalescent phases of COVID-19. The material from the prospective study consisted of cDNA or gDNA derived from T cells, B-cell-depleted T cells, or PBMCs. The dataset comprised deeply sampled blood TCRbeta repertoires from subjects exposed to, actively infected with, or recovered from COVID-19. The repertoires were made available in a free public database intended to serve as a resource for research on the immune response to SARS-CoV-2. The samples were drawn from two sources: the first 160 participants of the ongoing ImmuneRACE study, and over 1,000 subjects contributed by 6 global collaborators. The sample metadata nearly always contained a de-identified subject ID, COVID-19 status, age in years and sex. Where HLA class I and class II types were available, the types were taken from metadata supplied by the sample provider, not from assay-based typing. Points the paper makes about the study in general: How much clinical and demographic metadata was included differed by source and by participant, and the metadata was provided uncurated.

TCRbeta CDR3 regions were amplified from genomic DNA by means of the immunoSEQ Assay, a bias-controlled multiplex PCR. Regarding the original processing steps: Within the assay, amplification of reference gene primers was used to estimate how many nucleated cells each sample contained. To quantify the absolute abundance of each unique TCRbeta CDR3 rearrangement, sequence reads were collapsed and filtered. For each sample, productive Simpson clonality was calculated as the square root of Simpson's diversity index across productive rearrangements. The table was pulled from immuneACCESS by TCRdb, which kept in-frame rearrangements only. Such tables lose some clones; where checked, under half of the loss comes from unresolved V genes, and the rest has no known cause. V, J and clone size were drawn from that table, and D and trimming were deduced from the DNA. The sample includes roughly 75,000 clones, with approximately 80% observed a single time. 9.5% to 15% of the sample is in the top ten clones.

In Seattle, one collaborating source enrolled patients while the infection was active and tracked those patients longitudinally over the course of disease. Collaborating institutions collected whole blood in K2EDTA tubes following their own protocols. For TCRbeta analysis, collaborators shipped samples in one of three forms: frozen whole blood, isolated PBMCs, or DNA extracted from either of those sample types. The CDR3 spans 12 residues, from the cysteine through the phenylalanine. The entry retains the CDR3 DNA only, 36 bases that are in frame from base 1. Relative to germline, V is 3 bases shorter and J is 4 bases shorter, with 3 bases between their ends. Reading the germline V gene gives CDR1 SGHAT and CDR2 FQNNGV.

Sequencing used peripheral blood. This clonotype was sampled from a man aged 45-60 years with COVID-19, enrolled during active disease. This sequence uses TRBV11-2 and TRBJ2-2, with no confidently assigned D gene. The sequenced DNA is TGTGCCAGCAGCTTGAGCACCGGGGAGCTGTTTTTT. Translated, this gives CASSLSTGELFF.